This TCR beta chain was found in a study of shared clonotypes between healthy human individuals. Study-wide results and caveats: Rarefaction exposed incomplete sorted-subset sequencing despite large depth.

Profiled with immunoSEQ multiplex PCR; TCRdb holds only in-frame clones, not every one. The sample yields 2 million to 3 million clones, more than 85% seen once. Remarks on this clone: Antigen unknown.

The CDR3 contains 15 residues. V lost 2 bases and J lost 4, with 12 bases in between. Per germline, CDR1 MNHNY and CDR2 SVGAGI (reference sequence). Each of the donors was a healthy adult who was HIV-negative and had not had a recent acute infection or vaccination. Only Caucasian adults living in Nashville, Tennessee served as donors. The source is a man aged 18 to 30 in good health. Some clones in this sample may be carry-over from other donors' samples. Source material: naive CD4+ T cells from PBMCs. Subset reported: CD45RA+ positively selected. This chain links TRBV6-6 with TRBJ1-5; the D gene is possibly TRBD1 (6 bases). CDR3 in amino acids: CASSYATGSNQPQHF. CDR3 nucleotides: TGTGCCAGCAGTTACGCAACAGGGTCGAATCAGCCCCAGCATTTT.